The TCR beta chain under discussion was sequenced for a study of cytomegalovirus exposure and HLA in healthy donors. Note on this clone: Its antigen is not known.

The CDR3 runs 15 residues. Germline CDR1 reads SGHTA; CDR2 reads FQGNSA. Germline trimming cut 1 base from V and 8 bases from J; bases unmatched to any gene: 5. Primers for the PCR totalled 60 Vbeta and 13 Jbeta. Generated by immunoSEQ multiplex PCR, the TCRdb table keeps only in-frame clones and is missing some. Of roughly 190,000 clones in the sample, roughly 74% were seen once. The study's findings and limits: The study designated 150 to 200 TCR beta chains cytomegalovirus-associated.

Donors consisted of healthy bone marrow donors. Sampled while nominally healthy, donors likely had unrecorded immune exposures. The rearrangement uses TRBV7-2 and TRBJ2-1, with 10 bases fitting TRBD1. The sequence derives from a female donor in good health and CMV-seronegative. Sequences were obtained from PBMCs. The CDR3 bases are TGTGCCAGCAGCTTAGAGGGACAGGGGTTGCATGAGCAGTTCTTC. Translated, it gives CASSLEGQGLHEQFF.